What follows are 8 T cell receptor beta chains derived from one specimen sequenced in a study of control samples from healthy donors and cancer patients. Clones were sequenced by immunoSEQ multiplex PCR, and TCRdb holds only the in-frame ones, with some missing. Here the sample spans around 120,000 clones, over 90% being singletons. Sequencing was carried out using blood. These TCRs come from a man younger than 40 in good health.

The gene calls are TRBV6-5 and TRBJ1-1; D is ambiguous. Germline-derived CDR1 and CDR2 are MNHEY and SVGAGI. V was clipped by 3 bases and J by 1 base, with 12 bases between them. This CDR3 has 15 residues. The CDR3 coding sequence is TGTGCCAGCAGTTATCGGGAGGGAGGGAACACTGAAGCTTTCTTT. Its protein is CASSYREGGNTEAFF.

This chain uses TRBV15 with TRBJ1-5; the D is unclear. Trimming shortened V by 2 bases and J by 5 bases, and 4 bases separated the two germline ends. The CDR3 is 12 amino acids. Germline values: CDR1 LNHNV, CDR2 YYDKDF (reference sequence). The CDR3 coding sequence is TGTGCCACCAGCAGAATCGATCAGCCCCAGCATTTT. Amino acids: CATSRIDQPQHF.

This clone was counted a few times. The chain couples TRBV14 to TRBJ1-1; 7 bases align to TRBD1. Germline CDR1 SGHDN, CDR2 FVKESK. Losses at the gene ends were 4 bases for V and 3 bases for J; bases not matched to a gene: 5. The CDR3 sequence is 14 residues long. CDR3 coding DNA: TGTGCCAGCAGCCCCGGAGGGGGCCACACTGAAGCTTTCTTT. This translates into CASSPGGGHTEAFF.

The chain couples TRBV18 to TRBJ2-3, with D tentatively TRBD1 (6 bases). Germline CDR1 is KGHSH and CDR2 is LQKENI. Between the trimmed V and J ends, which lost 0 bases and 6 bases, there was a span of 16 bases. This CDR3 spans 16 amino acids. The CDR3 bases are TGTGCCAGCTCACCACCGTCCGGGACATTTTCTGATACGCAGTATTTT. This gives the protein CASSPPSGTFSDTQYF.

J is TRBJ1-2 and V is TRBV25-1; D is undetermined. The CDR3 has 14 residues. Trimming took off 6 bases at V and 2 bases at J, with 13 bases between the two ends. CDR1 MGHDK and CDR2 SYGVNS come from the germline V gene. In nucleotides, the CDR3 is TGTGCCAGCAGGACGACCGGGCCCAACTATGGCTACACCTTC. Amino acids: CASRTTGPNYGYTF.

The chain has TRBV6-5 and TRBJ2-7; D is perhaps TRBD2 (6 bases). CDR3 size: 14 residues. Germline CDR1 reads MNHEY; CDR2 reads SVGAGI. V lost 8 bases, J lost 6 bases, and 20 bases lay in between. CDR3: CASVSRLGGVEQYF. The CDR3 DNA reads TGTGCCAGCGTCTCTCGACTAGGTGGGGTCGAGCAGTACTTC.

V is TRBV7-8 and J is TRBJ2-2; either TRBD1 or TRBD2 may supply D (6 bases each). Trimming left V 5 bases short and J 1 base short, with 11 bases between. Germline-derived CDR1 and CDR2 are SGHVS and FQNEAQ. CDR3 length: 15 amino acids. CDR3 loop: CASSPRGQNTGELFF. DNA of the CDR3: TGTGCCAGCAGCCCCCGGGGGCAGAACACCGGGGAGCTGTTTTTT. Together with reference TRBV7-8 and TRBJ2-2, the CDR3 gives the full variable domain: GAGVSQSPRYKVAKRGQDVALRCDPISGHVSLFWYQQALGQGPEFLTYFQNEAQLDKSGLPSDRFFAERPEGSVSTLKIQRTQQEDSAVYLCASSPRGQNTGELFFGEGSRLTVL.

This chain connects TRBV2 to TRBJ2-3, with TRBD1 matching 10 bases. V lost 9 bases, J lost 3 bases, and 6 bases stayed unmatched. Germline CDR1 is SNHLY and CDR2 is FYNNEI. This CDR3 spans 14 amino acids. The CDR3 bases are TGTGCCAGTTCGGGGGACAGGGGAACAGATACGCAGTATTTT. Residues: CASSGDRGTDTQYF.